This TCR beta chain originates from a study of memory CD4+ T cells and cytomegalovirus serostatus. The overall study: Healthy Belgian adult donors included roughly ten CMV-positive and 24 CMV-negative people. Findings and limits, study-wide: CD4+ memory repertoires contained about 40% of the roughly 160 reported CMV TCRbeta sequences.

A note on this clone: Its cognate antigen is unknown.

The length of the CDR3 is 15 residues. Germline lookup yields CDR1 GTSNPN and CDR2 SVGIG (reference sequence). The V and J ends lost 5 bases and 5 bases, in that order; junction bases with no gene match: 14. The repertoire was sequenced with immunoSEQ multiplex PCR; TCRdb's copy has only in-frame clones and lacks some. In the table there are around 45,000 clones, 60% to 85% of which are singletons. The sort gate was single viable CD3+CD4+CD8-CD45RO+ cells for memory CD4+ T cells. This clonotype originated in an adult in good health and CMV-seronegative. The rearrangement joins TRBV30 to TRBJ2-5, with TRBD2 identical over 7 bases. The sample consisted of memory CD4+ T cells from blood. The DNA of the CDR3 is TGTGCCTGGGACCTCCGGGGGGTAGTAGGGGAGACCCAGTACTTC. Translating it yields CAWDLRGVVGETQYF.